The clone carrying this T cell receptor beta chain was seen a handful of times. Its antigen is undetermined. V lost 1 base, J lost 7 bases, and 10 bases lay in between. CDR3 length: 14 residues. CDR1 and CDR2 from the germline V gene are KGHDR and SFDVKD. The sample comes from a study of T cell repertoires in cytomegalovirus infection. Study background: Both a matching HLA type and CMV infection were indicated by public TCR beta signatures.

Each CDR3 protein gets one entry after TCRdb re-called the reads with MiXCR. In the table there are around 300,000 distinct CDR3 sequences, 22% of which are singletons. The sample consisted of cultured PBMCs, taken from culture after CMV antigen stimulation. The origin of this receptor is a human donor in good health (CMV status not recorded). Some clones in this sample may be carry-over from other donors' samples. This chain connects TRBV24-1 to TRBJ2-1; no firm D call. The DNA of the CDR3 is TGTGCCACCAGTGATTTAGGGCTTTGGAATGAGCAGTTCTTC. Translated, it gives CATSDLGLWNEQFF.